This TCR beta chain was obtained from a study of blood T cell repertoires in COVID-19. For the study at large: There were acute and convalescent COVID-19 samples, and they came from the United States, Italy and Spain.

As handled by the study authors: Estimated nucleated cell counts came from reference gene primer amplification. Profiling relied on immunoSEQ multiplex PCR, and the TCRdb table lists in-frame clones only, not all of them. That table gives V, J and clone size, and the DNA gave D and trimming. In the table there are about 440,000 clones, 85% to 90% of which are singletons. The V gene end was trimmed by 1 base and the J gene end by 3 bases; junction bases not matched to a gene: 3. The CDR3 consists of 14 residues. Looked up from germline, CDR1 is LNHDA and CDR2 is SQIVND (reference sequence). V is TRBV19 and J is TRBJ2-7; TRBD1 aligns across 7 bases. The receptor was isolated from a woman in her thirties with acute or convalescent COVID-19. Sequenced: peripheral blood. CDR3 nucleotides: TGTGCCAGTAGTATAGGGGACAGCAACTACGAGCAGTACTTC. Encoded protein: CASSIGDSNYEQYF.